A selection of T cell receptor beta chains follows, all from one sample in a study of beta chain features in type 1 diabetes. This table comes from immunoSEQ multiplex PCR, and its TCRdb copy is limited to in-frame clones, with some not included. Found here are a few hundred thousand clones, approximately 11% of them singletons; the top ten hold about 0.015%. Sample: naive CD4+ T cells from blood. The source of these receptors is a woman under 40 in good health. Each CDR3 is given with its conserved first and last residue. Fields, in order: J gene, clone size, V gene, D gene, CDR3 protein, CDR3 DNA. D genes are given only for firm matches. Clone sizes are given selectively: once, few, many, or a class where the clone is expanded.

TRBJ1-1 few TRBV5-4 - CASSLAQGKNTEAFF TGTGCCAGCAGCTTGGCTCAGGGAAAAAACACTGAAGCTTTCTTT
TRBJ2-1 few TRBV10-3 - CPSHPQDCSYNEQFF TGTCCTTCCCACCCTCAGGACTGCTCCTACAATGAGCAGTTCTTC
TRBJ1-1 - TRBV19 - CASGDRERAEAFF TGTGCCAGTGGGGATCGGGAACGGGCTGAAGCTTTCTTT
TRBJ2-5 few TRBV7-2 - CASSPDSGETQYF TGTGCCAGCAGCCCTGACAGTGGGGAGACCCAGTACTTC
TRBJ2-2 few TRBV29-1 TRBD1 CSVEGQGASRAGELFF TGCAGCGTTGAAGGACAGGGGGCGAGTCGAGCCGGGGAGCTGTTTTTT
TRBJ1-1 - TRBV2 TRBD1 CASTDRGNTEAFF TGTGCCAGCACGGACAGGGGGAACACTGAAGCTTTCTTT
TRBJ1-1 - TRBV5-1 - CASSLGPEAFF TGCGCCAGCAGCTTGGGGCCTGAAGCTTTCTTT
TRBJ2-2 few TRBV18 TRBD1 CASSPGQGAWTGELFF TGTGCCAGCTCACCTGGACAGGGGGCGTGGACCGGGGAGCTGTTTTTT
TRBJ2-7 once TRBV5-4 TRBD2 CASSLTSASSYEQYF TGTGCCAGCAGCTTAACTAGCGCCAGCTCCTACGAGCAGTACTTC
TRBJ2-3 - TRBV4-1 TRBD1 CASSQDRTGIRGTDTQYF TGCGCCAGCAGCCAAGATCGGACAGGCATTAGAGGCACAGATACGCAGTATTTT
TRBJ1-1 many TRBV7-9 - CASSFAATEAFF TGTGCCAGCAGCTTTGCGGCCACTGAAGCTTTCTTT
TRBJ1-5 few TRBV25-1 - CASSGPGFSQPQHF TGTGCCAGCAGCGGACCGGGGTTCAGTCAGCCCCAGCATTTT
TRBJ2-3 few TRBV18 - CASSRGGVTGTDTQYF TGTGCCAGCTCACGGGGAGGAGTGACGGGCACAGATACGCAGTATTTT
TRBJ2-3 few TRBV29-1 TRBD2 CSVRGLAEGTDTQYF TGCAGCGTAAGAGGACTAGCGGAGGGGACAGATACGCAGTATTTT
TRBJ2-7 - TRBV19 TRBD2 CASSTTGTSGYEQYF TGTGCCAGTAGTACGACCGGGACTAGCGGGTACGAGCAGTACTTC
TRBJ2-7 - TRBV5-1 TRBD1 CASSSRQGTYEQYF TGCGCCAGCAGCTCACGACAGGGTACCTACGAGCAGTACTTC
TRBJ2-6 few TRBV29-1 TRBD1 CSGLDREESGANVLTF TGCAGCGGCCTAGACAGGGAAGAGTCTGGGGCCAACGTCCTGACTTTC
TRBJ2-7 few TRBV28 TRBD1 CASSGPGTGAYEQYF TGTGCCAGCAGTGGACCGGGGACAGGGGCCTACGAGCAGTACTTC
TRBJ2-1 - TRBV6-6 TRBD2 CASRFSGRANEQFF TGTGCCAGCCGATTTAGCGGGAGGGCCAATGAGCAGTTCTTC